Listed below are T cell receptor beta chains from one sample, sequenced in a study of molecular identifiers for immune sequencing clone quantification. TCRdb fed the PCR reads into MiXCR, producing one record per CDR3 protein. The sample has hundreds of thousands of distinct CDR3 sequences, 25% seen once. The specimen was naive CD8+ T cells from blood, with Jurkat cell RNA spiked in. These TCRs come from a human donor in good health. Some libraries in this study had Jurkat cell RNA spiked in. The CDR3 runs from the conserved cysteine through the conserved F or W. The D gene is left open where the match is weak. Clone size appears in some rows only: once, few, many, or a class for an expanded clone.

j_gene,d_gene,v_gene,abundance,CDR3nt,CDR3aa
TRBJ2-2,TRBD2,TRBV6-6,-,TGTGCCAGCAGTTTAACCATACCGGGACTAGCGGGAGTATTGGACACCGGGGAGCTGTTTTTT,CASSLTIPGLAGVLDTGELFF
TRBJ1-3,-,TRBV19,few,TGTGCCAGTAGTTCCTGGACCGACGGAAACACCATATATTTT,CASSSWTDGNTIYF
TRBJ2-6,-,TRBV2,-,TGTGCCAGCATCGGAGGACTCCAGGTATCCTCTGGAACCAACGTCCTGACTTTC,CASIGGLQVSSGTNVLTF
TRBJ1-5,-,TRBV6-2/TRBV6-3,many,TGTGCCAGCAGGAACAATCAGCCCCAGCATTTT,CASRNNQPQHF
TRBJ2-7,-,TRBV4-1,many,TGCGCCAGCAGCCAAGATTCGGCCCCTTACTACGAGCAGTACTTC,CASSQDSAPYYEQYF
TRBJ2-3,TRBD1,TRBV20-1,many,TGCAGTGCTTTCTGGACAGGGGGCGCGGCAGATACGCAGTATTTT,CSAFWTGGAADTQYF
TRBJ1-4,-,TRBV21-1,-,TGTGCCAGCAGCCTACCAGAGTCGAAGTTGGAAGAAAAACTGTTTTTT,CASSLPESKLEEKLFF
TRBJ2-7,TRBD2,TRBV14,few,TGTGCCAGCAGCCAAGGACTAGCGAGGGAGCAGTACTTC,CASSQGLAREQYF
TRBJ2-7,-,TRBV4-3,few,TGCGCCAGCAGCCAAGGAGACACCTCCTACGAGCAGTACTTC,CASSQGDTSYEQYF
TRBJ2-5,-,TRBV30,-,TGTGCCTGGAGTGTACTGTGGGGGCTTGAGACCCAGTACTTC,CAWSVLWGLETQYF
TRBJ1-2,-,TRBV20-1,many,TGCAGTGCTAGAGACTGGGACATACTCTATGGCTACACCTTC,CSARDWDILYGYTF
TRBJ1-1,-,TRBV5-4,-,TGTGCCAGCAGCTTTATAGGGCTGGGGAACACTGAAGCTTTCTTT,CASSFIGLGNTEAFF
TRBJ1-4,-,TRBV12-3/TRBV12-4,few,TGTGCCAGCAGTCCAACAGGGCTCTCTAATGAAAAACTGTTTTTT,CASSPTGLSNEKLFF
TRBJ1-5,-,TRBV6-5,many,TGTGCCAGCAGTTACTCTGTGGGGGCTAATCAGCCCCAGCATTTT,CASSYSVGANQPQHF
TRBJ2-7,TRBD1,TRBV6-6,many,TGTGCCAGCAGTTACTTCCGGGACAGGGGGTACGAGCAGTACTTC,CASSYFRDRGYEQYF
TRBJ1-1,TRBD1,TRBV7-9,once,TGTGCCAGCAGCGACGGGACAGATTTCGAAGCTCTCTTT,CASSDGTDFEALF
TRBJ2-7,TRBD2,TRBV20-1,few,TGCAGTGCCATTGACCAGCGGGAAAGTACCTACGAGCAGTACTTC,CSAIDQRESTYEQYF
TRBJ2-1,TRBD2,TRBV20-1,few,TGCAGTGCTAGAGACCCCAGACTAGCGGGAGTGTCTGAGCAGTTCTTC,CSARDPRLAGVSEQFF
TRBJ1-5,-,TRBV28,-,TGTGCCAGCAGTATGTCGGACGGCAATCAGCCCCAGCATTTT,CASSMSDGNQPQHF
TRBJ2-6,-,TRBV5-5,many,TGTGCCAGCAGCTTGGCCGGGGCACCGCACTCTGGGGCCAACGTCCTGACTTTC,CASSLAGAPHSGANVLTF
TRBJ1-4,-,TRBV4-1,few,TGCGCCAGCAGCCAAGATCCGGGATCGACTAATGAAAAACTGTTTTTT,CASSQDPGSTNEKLFF
TRBJ2-1,TRBD2,TRBV14,few,TGTGCCAGCAGCCCAACGTTGGCGGGGGCCTACAATGAGCAGTTCTTC,CASSPTLAGAYNEQFF
TRBJ2-3,-,TRBV5-6,-,TGTGCCAGCAGCTTGGGTGGGGGGATCACAGATACGCAGTATTTT,CASSLGGGITDTQYF
TRBJ2-6,-,TRBV4-2,many,TGTGCCAGCAGCACAAGACTAATAGACTCTGGGGCCAACGTCCTGACTTTC,CASSTRLIDSGANVLTF
TRBJ1-5,TRBD1,TRBV4-1,-,TGCGCCAGCAGCCAAGATCGGGGGACAGCCCAGCCCCAGCATTTT,CASSQDRGTAQPQHF
TRBJ2-7,-,TRBV4-3,few,TGCGCCAGCAGCCAAGATGGGGGCACCTCCTACGAGCAGTACTTC,CASSQDGGTSYEQYF
TRBJ2-3,-,TRBV2,many,TGTGCCAGCAGTGAAGGTCCAGGCGCTGGATTTTTAACAGATACGCAGTATTTT,CASSEGPGAGFLTDTQYF
TRBJ2-3,TRBD1,TRBV23-1,many,TGCGCCAGCGCAAGGACAGGGCCAGATACGCAGTATTTT,CASARTGPDTQYF
TRBJ1-5,-,TRBV7-6,many,TGTGCCAGCAGCTCGGCGCCGGGGCGTTACGGCGGGCCCCAGCATTTT,CASSSAPGRYGGPQHF
TRBJ1-1,-,TRBV7-2,many,TGTGCCAGCAGCTTACTAACTGGACGGGTGAACACTGAAGCTTTCTTT,CASSLLTGRVNTEAFF
TRBJ1-2,-,TRBV4-3,many,TGCGCCAGCAGCCTCTCTAGGGCTATCGCCTACTATGGCTACACCTTC,CASSLSRAIAYYGYTF
TRBJ2-4,-,TRBV3-2,-,TGTGCCAGCACCCTTCTAGACAACCACATTCAGTACTTC,CASTLLDNHIQYF
TRBJ2-3,-,TRBV4-3,-,TGCGCCAGCAGCCAAGGGGTCCGGCAGGGCGGAGCAGATACGCAGTATTTT,CASSQGVRQGGADTQYF
TRBJ1-5,-,TRBV6-2/TRBV6-3,-,TGTGCCCGCAGTTACGCTTTACGGGACTACCAGGTGGTCCAGCCCCAGCATTTT,CARSYALRDYQVVQPQHF
TRBJ2-2,TRBD1,TRBV9,few,TGTGCCAGCAGCGAAACGGGACAGGGGGGAACCGGGGAGCTGTTTTTT,CASSETGQGGTGELFF
TRBJ2-3,TRBD2,TRBV29-1,-,TGCAGCGTCGGGCTTGGGGCTAGCGGGAGGTACACAGATACGCAGTATTTT,CSVGLGASGRYTDTQYF
TRBJ1-2,-,TRBV7-2,-,TGTGCCAGCGGCCCCGAGGGGAGGTATCAGAGACTCAACTATGGCTACACCTTC,CASGPEGRYQRLNYGYTF
TRBJ2-3,TRBD2,TRBV27,-,TGTGCCAGCAGTTTAGGACTAGTGGGCAACACAGATACGCAGTATTTT,CASSLGLVGNTDTQYF
TRBJ1-2,-,TRBV20-1,-,TGCAGTGCCATTATTAACTATGGCTACACCTTC,CSAIINYGYTF
TRBJ2-7,TRBD1,TRBV28,-,TGTGCCAGCAGTGTCCATCGGGACAGGTCCTCCTACGAGCAGTACTTC,CASSVHRDRSSYEQYF
TRBJ1-1,-,TRBV5-5,-,TGTGCCAGCAGCTCTTACATCTCTATGAACACTGAAGCTTTCTTT,CASSSYISMNTEAFF
TRBJ1-1,-,TRBV7-2,few,TGTGCCAGCAGCTTGCATGACGCATCCGTGGTAGAAGCTTTCTTT,CASSLHDASVVEAFF
TRBJ1-5,TRBD1,TRBV3-1,many,TGTGCCAGCAGCCAAGGGACAGGGAGGAGCAATCAGCCCCAGCATTTT,CASSQGTGRSNQPQHF
TRBJ1-2,-,TRBV2,many,TGTGCCAGCAGACCCGTCGGACAGAACTATGGCTACACCTTC,CASRPVGQNYGYTF
TRBJ2-3,TRBD1,TRBV5-1,few,TGCGCCAGCAGAACGGGACAGGGGCGTCCAAGAGATACGCAGTATTTT,CASRTGQGRPRDTQYF